The subject of this entry is one TCR beta chain. Its recognized antigen is unknown. Base quality data are lacking; no much larger clone is found one base away. The data were obtained in a study of human T cells and chemical hapten exposure (dated by TCRdb to the early 2020s). About the investigation overall: Libraries were pooled for sequencing, and per-sample TCR yields varied mainly because of small differences in library volumes within the pool. This study followed changes in the peripheral blood TCR repertoire in vivo during primary and secondary sensitization of alopecia patients to the hapten diphenylcyclopropenone (DPC).

During library preparation, unique molecular identifiers were attached to individual cDNA molecules so that TCRs could be counted quantitatively and reproducibly. Each blood RNA sample was used to sequence both TCR alpha and TCR beta chains. From the authors' description of their analysis: A median of around 96,000 TCRs per sample was observed, with a range of roughly 20,000 to 750,000. V, J and CDR3 annotation of the TCR reads was carried out using the Decombinator software suite. For PS versus PT1 abundance plots, all samples were subsampled to the same number of TCRs (28,000). TCRs were defined as expanded if absent before sensitization and observed at least eight times at the 2-week time point. TCRdb reworked the public reads: Q25 trimming with fastp, MiXCR clone assembly, productive beta chains retained. Each entry merges the rows of one CDR3 protein and shows their most common DNA and genes. The V and J calls were determined by TCRdb, not by the authors. The sample profile shows about 120,000 distinct CDR3 sequences; about 7.7% of them were found once. Roughly 1.3% of the sample belongs to the ten largest clones.

Total RNA was extracted from unfractionated whole blood collected in Tempus Blood RNA tubes. As TCR sequencing controls, several healthy volunteers were used, with blood taken at day 0, 2 weeks and 6 weeks. The CDR3 runs 16 residues from the cysteine to the phenylalanine. Here the CDR3 DNA is all that survives: 48 bases in frame from base 1. For CDR1 and CDR2, the germline V gene lists SQVTM and ANQGSEA. The junction shows trimming of 3 bases on V and 9 bases on J, plus 27 bases between the germline ends. What the study reported, not specific to this receptor: The number of TCRs above 1 in 1000 frequency did not change with DPC sensitization; there was no evidence of global repertoire structure alterations. After repeated subsampling, changes were observed in the strength of the expansion versus patch-test correlation and in the threshold at which the correlation became significant.

The clonotype originates from a human donor in good health. Some clones in this sample may be carry-over from other donors' samples. Donor details come from another sample of the same person, matched by shared clones. In this chain, TRBV29-1 is recombined with TRBJ2-7; the D call is tentative, TRBD1 or TRBD2, as each matches 5 bases. The sample was whole blood. The CDR3 protein sequence reads: CSVESGVETDVRGQYF. Read as DNA, the sequence is TGCAGCGTTGAGTCCGGGGTGGAGACAGATGTACGAGGGCAGTACTTC.